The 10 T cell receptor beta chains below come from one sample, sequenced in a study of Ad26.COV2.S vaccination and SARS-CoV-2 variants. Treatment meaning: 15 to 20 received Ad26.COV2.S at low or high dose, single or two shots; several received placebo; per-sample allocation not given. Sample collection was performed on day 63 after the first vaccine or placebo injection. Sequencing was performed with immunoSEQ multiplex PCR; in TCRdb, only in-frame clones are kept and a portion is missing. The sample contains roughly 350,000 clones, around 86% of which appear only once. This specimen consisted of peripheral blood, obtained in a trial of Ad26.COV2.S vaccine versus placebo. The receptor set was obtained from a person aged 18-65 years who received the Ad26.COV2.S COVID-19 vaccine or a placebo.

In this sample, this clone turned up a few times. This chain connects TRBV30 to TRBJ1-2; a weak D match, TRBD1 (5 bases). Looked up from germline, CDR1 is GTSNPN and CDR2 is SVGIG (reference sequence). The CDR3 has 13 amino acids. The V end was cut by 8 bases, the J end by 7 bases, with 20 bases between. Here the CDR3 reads CALGIGQGSGYTF. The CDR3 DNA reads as TGTGCCCTAGGTATAGGGCAGGGAAGTGGCTACACCTTC. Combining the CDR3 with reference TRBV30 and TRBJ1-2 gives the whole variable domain SQTIHQWPATLVQPVGSPLSLECTVEGTSNPNLYWYRQAAGRGLQLLFYSVGIGQISSEVPQNLSASRPQDRQFILSSKKLLLSDSGFYLCALGIGQGSGYTFGSGTRLTVV.

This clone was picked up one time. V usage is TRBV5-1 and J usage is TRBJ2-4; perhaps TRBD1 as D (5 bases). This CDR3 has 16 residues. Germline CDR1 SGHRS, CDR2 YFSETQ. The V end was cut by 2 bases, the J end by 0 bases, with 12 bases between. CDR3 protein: CASSFGAPLAKNIQYF. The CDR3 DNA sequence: TGCGCCAGCAGCTTTGGGGCTCCGTTAGCCAAAAACATTCAGTACTTC.

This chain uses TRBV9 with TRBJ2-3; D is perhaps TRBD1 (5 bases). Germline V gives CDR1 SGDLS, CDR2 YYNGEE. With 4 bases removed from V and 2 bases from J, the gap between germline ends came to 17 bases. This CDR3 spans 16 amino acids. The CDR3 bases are TGTGCCAGCAGCTCCGTAGGGGCAGGAGACACAGATACGCAGTATTTT. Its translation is CASSSVGAGDTDTQYF.

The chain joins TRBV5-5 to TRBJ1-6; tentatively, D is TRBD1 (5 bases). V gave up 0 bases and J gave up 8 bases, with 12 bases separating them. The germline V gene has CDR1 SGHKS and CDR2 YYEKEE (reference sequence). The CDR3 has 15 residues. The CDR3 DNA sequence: TGTGCCAGCAGCTTGGGCGTACCGGGGGATTCACCCCTCCACTTT. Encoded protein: CASSLGVPGDSPLHF.

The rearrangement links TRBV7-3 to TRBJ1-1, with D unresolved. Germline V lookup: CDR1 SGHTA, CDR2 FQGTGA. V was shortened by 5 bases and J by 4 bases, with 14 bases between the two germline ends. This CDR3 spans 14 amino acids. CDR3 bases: TGTGCCAGCAGCCCCTACGATAGGCCCACTGAAGCTTTCTTT. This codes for CASSPYDRPTEAFF.

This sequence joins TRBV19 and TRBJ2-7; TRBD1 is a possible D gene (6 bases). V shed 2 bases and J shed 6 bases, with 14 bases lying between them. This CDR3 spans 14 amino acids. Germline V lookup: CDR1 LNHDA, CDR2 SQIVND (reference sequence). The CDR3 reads CASSIRGQSGEQYF. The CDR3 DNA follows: TGTGCCAGTAGTATAAGGGGACAATCGGGCGAGCAGTACTTC.

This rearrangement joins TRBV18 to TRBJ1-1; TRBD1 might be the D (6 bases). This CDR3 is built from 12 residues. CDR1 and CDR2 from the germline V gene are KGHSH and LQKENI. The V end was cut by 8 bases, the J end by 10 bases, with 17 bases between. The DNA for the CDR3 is TGTGCCAGCACCCCCCCGGGACATGGAGCTTTCTTT. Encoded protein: CASTPPGHGAFF.

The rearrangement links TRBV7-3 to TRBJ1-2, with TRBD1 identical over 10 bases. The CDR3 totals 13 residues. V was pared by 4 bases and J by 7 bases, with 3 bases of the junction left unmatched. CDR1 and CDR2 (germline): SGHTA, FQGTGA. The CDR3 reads CASSYDRGLGYTF. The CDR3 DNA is TGTGCCAGCAGCTACGACAGGGGGCTTGGCTACACCTTC.

Here the CDR3 reads CAWSVRRLHEQYF. CDR3 DNA sequence: TGTGCCTGGAGTGTACGGCGTCTTCACGAGCAGTACTTC. The rearrangement uses TRBV30 and TRBJ2-7; unclear D gene. V was trimmed by 0 bases and J by 5 bases, leaving 11 bases between them. The CDR3 has 13 residues. Germline values: CDR1 GTSNPN, CDR2 SVGIG (reference sequence).

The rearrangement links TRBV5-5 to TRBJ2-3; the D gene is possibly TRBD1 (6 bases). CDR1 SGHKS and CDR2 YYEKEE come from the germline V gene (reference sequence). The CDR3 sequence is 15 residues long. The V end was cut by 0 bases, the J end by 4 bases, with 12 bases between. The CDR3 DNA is TGTGCCAGCAGCTTGGTCAGGGGAGCAGCAGATACGCAGTATTTT. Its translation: CASSLVRGAADTQYF.